This TCR beta chain was captured in a study of identifying expanded T cells in peripheral blood. Study-level results: Over two and four weeks, about 15 and 18 clones changed, versus around 1.1 between replicates. Across healthy donors, higher total template counts meant significantly greater two-week count variance.

During the collection period, no donor immune events like infections were recorded. Clones were sequenced by immunoSEQ multiplex PCR, and TCRdb holds only the in-frame ones, with some missing. Among about 100,000 clones listed, about 90% were seen once. Looked up from germline, CDR1 is LGHNA and CDR2 is YNFKEQ. V lost 1 base to trimming and J lost 8 bases, with 12 bases between them. The CDR3 covers 14 residues. The sample holds one count of this clone. Its antigen is unidentified. The source material was blood. The gene calls are TRBV4-2 and TRBJ2-1; TRBD1 might be the D (6 bases). The clonotype originates from a person aged 18 to 75 in good health. The CDR3 DNA reads as TGTGCCAGCAGCCAAGGACAGGTTAGAGATGAGCAGTTCTTC. This translates into CASSQGQVRDEQFF.